The rows below give T cell receptor beta chains drawn from one sample of a study of PD-1 blockade in classical Hodgkin lymphoma. Data came from immunoSEQ multiplex PCR; TCRdb stores just in-frame clones and leaves some out. The table has around 40,000 clones, 60% to 85% seen once. This sample comprised peripheral blood mononuclear cells (PBMCs), obtained at baseline. The origin of the receptors is a human donor with classical Hodgkin lymphoma. Both conserved end residues are part of each CDR3. D genes are given only for firm matches. For some rows the clone size is stated as once, few or many, or as a class when expanded; others skip it.

j_call,v_call,clone_size,d_call,cdr3_nt,cdr3_aa
TRBJ2-6,TRBV7-3,medium-sized,.,TGTGCCAGCAGCTTTCGGTACGCATTGGGAGGATCTGGGGCCAACGTCCTGACTTTC,CASSFRYALGGSGANVLTF
TRBJ1-1,TRBV5-1,.,.,TGCGCCAGCAGCTTCGATTTGGGCAACACTGAAGCTTTCTTT,CASSFDLGNTEAFF
TRBJ2-2,TRBV28,.,TRBD2,TGTGCCAGCATTGCGGCGGGAGTAGGAACCGGGGAGCTGTTTTTT,CASIAAGVGTGELFF
TRBJ2-2,TRBV6-5,.,.,TGTGCCAGCAGACGGGCCGGGGGTACAGCCGGGGAGCTGTTTTTT,CASRRAGGTAGELFF
TRBJ1-5,TRBV7-9,.,.,TGTGCCAGCAGCTTAGGGACTCAGCCCCAGCATTTT,CASSLGTQPQHF
TRBJ2-7,TRBV28,.,.,TGTGCCAGCAGTTTAGGGGGGCGGGTAAGGTACGAGCAGTACTTC,CASSLGGRVRYEQYF
TRBJ2-3,TRBV19,.,TRBD2,TGTGCCAGTAGTTCGCGGGAGGTCGAGGTAGATACGCAGTATTTT,CASSSREVEVDTQYF
TRBJ1-3,TRBV7-9,.,.,TGTGCCAGCAGCTTTCCCAGGACTGGAAACACCATATATTTT,CASSFPRTGNTIYF
TRBJ1-1,TRBV11-3,once,.,TGTGCCAGCAGTATAAATAAAGGGACCGCTTTCTTT,CASSINKGTAFF
TRBJ1-5,TRBV4-1,.,.,TGCGCCAGCAGCCAAGATAGCCGTAGCAATCAGCCCCAGCATTTT,CASSQDSRSNQPQHF
TRBJ1-5,TRBV28,.,.,TGTGCCAGCACGGGGATACATAGCAATCAGCCCCAGCATTTT,CASTGIHSNQPQHF
TRBJ2-3,TRBV7-8,.,.,TGTGCCAGCAGCCCGGAATCCAGGGGAGATACGCAGTATTTT,CASSPESRGDTQYF
TRBJ1-1,TRBV5-1,.,TRBD1,TGCGCCAGCAGCTTGAGACAGGGTAGCCCTCCGAACACTGAAGCTTTCTTT,CASSLRQGSPPNTEAFF
TRBJ1-5,TRBV6-5,medium-sized,.,TGTGCCAGCAGTACGGACAGCTATCAGCCCCAGCATTTT,CASSTDSYQPQHF
TRBJ2-7,TRBV4-3,.,.,TGCGCCAGCAGCCAAGGGTGGACCGAGAACTACGAGCAGTACTTC,CASSQGWTENYEQYF
TRBJ1-2,TRBV28,.,TRBD1,TGTGCCAGCAGTTCTCCTCGGGACAGGGAAGGGAGAAACTATGGCTACACCTTC,CASSSPRDREGRNYGYTF
TRBJ2-3,TRBV5-1,.,.,TGCGCCAGCAGCTTGGCGACCCCTGGAGGGACGCAGTATTTT,CASSLATPGGTQYF
TRBJ2-3,TRBV5-1,.,.,TGCGCCAGCAGCCCCGAGGCCGGTTTTTCAGATACGCAGTATTTT,CASSPEAGFSDTQYF
TRBJ2-3,TRBV28,.,.,TGTGCCAGCAGCCTGTCCGAAGGCAGGGGGGGACACACAGATACGCAGTATTTT,CASSLSEGRGGHTDTQYF
TRBJ2-3,TRBV9,few,.,TGTGCCAGCAGCGTAGGTCCAGAGATCACAGATACGCAGTATTTT,CASSVGPEITDTQYF
TRBJ2-7,TRBV10-2,few,.,TGCGCCAGCAGTCGTCTCGACGAGCAGTACTTC,CASSRLDEQYF
TRBJ1-2,TRBV19,.,TRBD1,TGTGCCAGTAGTATAACGACAGGGGTTGGCTACACCTTC,CASSITTGVGYTF
TRBJ2-7,TRBV18,.,.,TGTGCCAGCTCACTTGAAAGCTCCTACGAGCAGTACTTC,CASSLESSYEQYF
TRBJ1-5,TRBV23-1,.,.,TGCGCCAGCAGTCAATCATCCCCAAACAAGCAGCCCCAGCATTTT,CASSQSSPNKQPQHF
TRBJ1-5,TRBV15,once,.,TGTGCCACCAGCAGAGGGTTGGGTTCTGGGGGTCAGCCCCAGCATTTT,CATSRGLGSGGQPQHF
TRBJ2-7,TRBV2,.,.,TGTGCCAGCAGTGATTCAGCAGTCTCCTACGAGCAGTACTTC,CASSDSAVSYEQYF
TRBJ2-7,TRBV18,.,.,TGTGCCAGCTCACCACCGTCCCGGGGCGCGTACGAGCAGTACTTC,CASSPPSRGAYEQYF
TRBJ1-2,TRBV28,few,TRBD1,TGTGCCAGCAGCACCGGACAGGGGGCGACGGTTTTTCGCTACACCTTC,CASSTGQGATVFRYTF
TRBJ2-1,TRBV6-5,.,.,TGTGCCAGCAGTTTTATTGGACTTCGCGGGGAGGAGCAGTTCTTC,CASSFIGLRGEEQFF
TRBJ2-5,TRBV28,.,.,TGTGCCAGCAGTTTATTGGAAGGCCAAGAGACCCAGTACTTC,CASSLLEGQETQYF
TRBJ1-1,TRBV7-9,.,.,TGTGCCAGCAGCTTAGGGGTTGGAAGCAGCACTGAAGCTTTCTTT,CASSLGVGSSTEAFF
TRBJ1-6,TRBV6-5,.,TRBD1,TGTGCCATTAAGCCCGGGACAGGGGCTAATTCACCCCTCCACTTT,CAIKPGTGANSPLHF
TRBJ1-2,TRBV4-1,few,.,TGCGCCAGCAGCCAAGTTCTGCGGTCAAGGGGCCCAATGGGAGACTATGGCTACACCTTC,CASSQVLRSRGPMGDYGYTF
TRBJ1-2,TRBV23-1,.,.,TGCGCCAGCAGTCAATCGGCAGGTCGAGCTAACTATGGCTACACCTTC,CASSQSAGRANYGYTF
TRBJ2-7,TRBV28,once,.,TGTGCCACTGAAACCCGGGTTTTAATAGGCTACTACGAGCAGTACTTC,CATETRVLIGYYEQYF
TRBJ2-3,TRBV6-1,.,TRBD2,TGTGCCAGCAGTAAGCGGGAGGAGCAGTATTTT,CASSKREEQYF